One T cell receptor (beta chain) is described in this entry. The antigen it binds to is not known. No base quality information exists; no much larger clone differs at one position. Including cysteine and phenylalanine, the CDR3 has 15 amino acids. CDR3 DNA only is kept here, 45 bases in frame from base 1. The germline V gene (reference sequence) specifies SEHNR as CDR1 and FQNEAQ as CDR2. The V and J ends are trimmed by 2 bases and 4 bases, leaving 11 bases between them. This sample was taken from a study of shared clonotypes between healthy human individuals (dated by TCRdb to about 2020). Describing the broader study: The cohort included three men and a couple of women between 18 and 49 years of age. The study deeply sequenced blood TCR repertoires of about five healthy adults to estimate repertoire size and the extent of clonotype sharing between individuals. Per donor, three plates each were used for CD4 naive and CD4 memory, two for CD8 naive, and one for CD8 memory. Libraries were prepared and TCR repertoires were sequenced by different laboratories using diverse techniques, in order to increase sequencing depth and limit assay-specific biases. Between about 0.9 and 9 billion PBMCs per donor were obtained by leukapheresis.

For the CD8 naive samples, CD45RO-negative cells were positively selected for CCR7, yielding a CD45RA+CCR7+ population from which TemRA cells were excluded. The donors were healthy, HIV-negative adults with no recently reported acute infections or vaccinations. Every donor was a Caucasian adult living in Nashville, Tennessee, USA. Blood was obtained by leukapheresis, after which PBMCs were separated by Ficoll-Histopaque density gradient centrifugation and cryopreserved in liquid nitrogen vapor phase. Analytical flow cytometry was used to check the purity and quantity of every magnetically sorted T cell population. From each sorted fraction, genomic DNA was isolated and quantified by UV absorbance on a Nanodrop 2000c. Using the deep immunoSEQ assay, multiplex PCR amplified TCR CDR3 regions from genomic DNA. Extracted genomic DNA from each cell subset was distributed evenly across all wells of several immunoSEQ 96-well plates, and each plate was treated as a replicate. Each replicate PCR for sorted subsets received approximately 200 ng genomic DNA, equal to roughly 30,000 T cell genomes. Purified libraries were measured with a Qubit 3.0 fluorometer, size-checked on a Bioanalyzer 2100, and measured again with the KAPA Library Quantification kit. Every immunoSEQ 96-well plate was sequenced on a separate single-read 150-cycle Illumina NextSeq 550 flow cell. Per the authors' processing: Because the immunoSEQ output included only junctional sequences and no quality scores, the filtering could not be the same as the filtering used for full-length reads. Sequences were annotated with PyIR, a Python wrapper for IgBLAST v1.9, using IMGT germline references to assign V/J genes and CDR3. Reads with weak V/J assignments (E-value above 1e-6), missing CDR3, stop codons, out-of-frame junctions, or ambiguous translated residues were removed. A V3J clonotype was defined by an identical inferred V gene, J gene, and CDR3 amino acid sequence. Percentage overlap between repertoires was calculated by dividing the number of shared unique clonotypes by the size of the smaller repertoire. Three approaches were used to assess repertoire richness: RTK rarefaction, the Chao1 estimator, and Recon v2.1 estimates of unobserved clonotypes. OLGA was used to compute generation probabilities for all TCRbeta clonotypes that the gDNA method yielded from several donors. What TCRdb holds here is the immuneACCESS table cut down to in-frame rearrangements. Part of the clones is not present; checked against another copy, under half of the missing clones reflect an unresolved V gene, and the others are unexplained. V, J and clone size are taken as reported in that table, and D and trimming were inferred from the DNA itself. The sample records about 2.1 million clones, 93% of which are singletons. Clones ranked in the top ten supply under 2% of the sample.

Broad study findings and their caveats: Estimated clonotype richness was generally larger for naive than for memory subsets. When a handful of donors were compared, the shared fraction of clonotypes was about 5% for naive CD4, around 3.6% for naive CD8, 2.3% for memory CD4, and roughly 0.43% for memory CD8. Rarefaction of sorted-subset datasets indicated incomplete sequencing despite the large sequencing depth. Based on pairwise subsampling, the degree of clonotype sharing among donors was expected to be affected by sequencing depth. Compared with non-shared clonotypes, the clonotypes found in all four sorted-subset donors had higher generation probabilities. Sampling was limited to blood, and TCR repertoires in tissue likely differ from TCR repertoires in blood. The genetic and exposure-history diversity represented was limited by the small number of donors.

The source of this sequence is a man younger than 35 in good health. Some clones in this sample may be carry-over from other donors' samples. Sample: naive CD8+ T cells from PBMCs. Sample cell subset or site, as interpreted from the label and publication: CD45RA+CCR7+. The chain is assembled from TRBV7-9 and TRBJ2-2, and the D gene may be TRBD1, 5 bases matching. The CDR3 reads CASSLRRGVTGELFF. The bases are TGTGCCAGCAGCTTAAGAAGGGGTGTCACCGGGGAGCTGTTTTTT.